Below are 5 T cell receptor beta chains sequenced from a single sample in a study of liver allograft versus peripheral blood T cells. Background on the study: Transplanted livers and recipients' peripheral blood had their T cell receptor repertoires compared.

MiXCR, run by TCRdb on the reads, gives a single entry per CDR3 protein. Found here are about 16,000 distinct CDR3 sequences, roughly a fifth of them singletons; the top ten hold approximately 11%. These receptors were obtained from a human patient who had a liver transplant. Certain T cells may be donor cells from the graft.

This clonotype was counted ten times or more. This rearrangement joins TRBV5-1 to TRBJ1-1; 7 nucleotides align to TRBD1. With V trimmed by 2 bases and J by 4 bases, 5 bases remained unmatched. The germline CDR1 and CDR2 sequences are SGHRS and YFSETQ. This CDR3 comprises 14 residues. CDR3 sequence: CASSFQGEGTEAFF. The DNA of the CDR3 is TGCGCCAGCAGCTTCCAGGGGGAAGGCACTGAAGCTTTCTTT.

The chain links TRBV20-1 to TRBJ1-2; the D is unclear. The CDR3 has 17 amino acids. Trimming left V 5 bases short and J 2 bases short, with 24 bases between. Germline CDR1 reads DFQATT; CDR2 reads SNEGSKA (reference sequence). CDR3 nucleotide sequence: TGCAGTGCTGGCCCCTACGATCAGGCGATTACGAACTATGGCTACACCTTC. It codes for CSAGPYDQAITNYGYTF.

The chain couples TRBV7-9 to TRBJ1-2; D gene ambiguous. Germline loops: CDR1 SEHNR, CDR2 FQNEAQ (reference sequence). The CDR3 loop spans 15 amino acids. The V and J ends lost 4 bases and 3 bases respectively, with 15 bases between them. CDR3 sequence (DNA): TGTGCCAGCAGCTCATCCGGTGCAGACTACTATGGCTACACCTTC. Translated: CASSSSGADYYGYTF.

The rearrangement links TRBV19 to TRBJ1-5, with TRBD1 as a possible D gene (6 bases). Germline CDR1 is LNHDA and CDR2 is SQIVND (reference sequence). This CDR3 is built from 17 residues. Deletions cut 3 bases from V and 9 bases from J, with 24 bases between. The CDR3 DNA is TGTGCCAGTAGTATTTACCCCACGCACAGGGCCCGGGGGCCCCAGCATTTT. Protein: CASSIYPTHRARGPQHF.

The CDR3 loop reads CASTTPRRGAGELFF. CDR3 nucleotide sequence: TGTGCCAGCACTACCCCTAGGCGGGGGGCCGGGGAGCTGTTTTTT. The chain carries TRBV28 and TRBJ2-2; 8 positions agree with TRBD2. From germline, CDR1 is MDHEN and CDR2 SYDVKM. CDR3 length equals 15 residues. Trimming at V came to 7 bases and at J to 6 bases, leaving 10 bases not matched to a gene.